The 16 T cell receptor beta chains listed next were all sequenced from one sample in a study of blood T cell repertoires in COVID-19. Method: immunoSEQ multiplex PCR; TCRdb's copy keeps in-frame clones and lacks some. The table shows approximately 310,000 clones, with 85% occurring only once. Sample: PBMCs or T cells enriched from blood (not recorded which). The receptors here all came from a woman aged 25-40 years who had been exposed to COVID-19.

In nucleotides, the CDR3 is TGTGCCAGCAGCTTACTAGACGGGAGGTACGAGCAGTACTTC. This gives the protein CASSLLDGRYEQYF. This chain joins TRBV7-9 and TRBJ2-7, with 7 nucleotides matching TRBD2. Trimming at V came to 2 bases and at J to 4 bases, leaving 5 bases not matched to a gene. CDR1 is SEHNR and CDR2 is FQNEAQ in the germline V gene (reference sequence). This CDR3 has 14 amino acids.

This clone appeared a few times. The V gene is TRBV10-3, the J gene TRBJ2-7; a possible D gene is TRBD2 (7 bases). The CDR3 totals 14 residues. V was shortened by 8 bases and J by 7 bases, with 21 bases between the two germline ends. CDR1 and CDR2 from the germline V gene are ENHRY and SYGVKD. The CDR3 protein is CAIGGDIRWGEQYF. In DNA form, the CDR3 reads TGTGCCATCGGGGGGGACATCCGGTGGGGAGAGCAGTACTTC.

The CDR3 loop reads CASQDSPLRGQYF. The DNA for the CDR3 is TGTGCCAGCCAGGACAGCCCACTACGAGGGCAGTACTTC. The J gene is TRBJ2-7, the V gene TRBV28, with a possible D match to TRBD1 (6 bases). The CDR3 totals 13 residues. V was shortened by 8 bases and J by 9 bases, with 20 bases between the two germline ends. Germline V gives CDR1 MDHEN, CDR2 SYDVKM. The complete variable domain, with remaining parts taken from reference TRBV28 and TRBJ2-7, reads DVKVTQSSRYLVKRTGEKVFLECVQDMDHENMFWYRQDPGLGLRLIYFSYDVKMKEKGDIPEGYSVSREKKERFSLILESASTNQTSMYLCASQDSPLRGQYFGPGTRLTVT.

The chain links TRBV12-3 or TRBV12-4 to TRBJ2-7; 7 bases are a match to TRBD2. The CDR3 length is 13 residues. V shed 5 bases, J shed 4 bases, and the junction held 5 bases outside the gene matches. DNA for the CDR3: TGTGCCAGCAGTCGGGGAGGGAGATACGAGCAGTACTTC. Protein: CASSRGGRYEQYF.

V is TRBV2 and J is TRBJ1-6; TRBD1 is a possible D gene (5 bases). Germline assignment: CDR1 SNHLY and CDR2 FYNNEI. CDR3 length: 12 amino acids. Trimming pared 10 bases from V and 13 bases from J, leaving 17 bases between. The DNA of the CDR3 is TGTGCCACCGGGGGACCCGCCGACCCCCTCCACTTT. This sequence encodes CATGGPADPLHF.

The gene calls are TRBV7-9 and TRBJ2-5; D possibly corresponds to TRBD1 (6 bases). Germline V gene lookup returns CDR1 SEHNR and CDR2 FQNEAQ (reference sequence). The length of the CDR3 is 15 residues. Trimming shortened V by 5 bases and J by 2 bases, and 15 bases separated the two germline ends. The chain's CDR3 is CASSTRVDSQETQYF. In DNA, the CDR3 is TGTGCCAGCAGCACCAGGGTGGACAGTCAAGAGACCCAGTACTTC.

The chain employs TRBV6-5 and TRBJ1-1, with 7 bases matching TRBD1. Per the germline V gene, CDR1 is MNHEY and CDR2 is SVGAGI. The CDR3 is 11 residues long. V lost 7 bases, J lost 10 bases, and 6 bases stayed unmatched. The CDR3 region is CASTDREAAFF. For the CDR3, the DNA is TGTGCCAGCACCGACAGGGAAGCAGCTTTCTTT.

The V call is TRBV21-1, the J call TRBJ2-7; the table's D call, TRBD1, was not checked against the DNA. TRBV21-1 is flagged as a pseudogene. This CDR3 region has 16 residues. CDR3 nucleotide sequence: TGTGCCAGCAGCAGATATACCGGGACAGCCATCTACGAGCAGTACTTC. Translation: CASSRYTGTAIYEQYF.

J is TRBJ1-2 and V is TRBV6-2 or TRBV6-3; no firm D call. Germline assignment: CDR1 MNHEY and CDR2 SVGEGT. The CDR3 length is 12 residues. Trimming pared 0 bases from V and 7 bases from J, leaving 6 bases between. Here the CDR3 DNA reads TGTGCCAGCAGTTACTCAAACGGTGGCTACACCTTC. It specifies CASSYSNGGYTF.

This sequence joins TRBV19 and TRBJ2-7; 9 bases match TRBD1. This CDR3 is built from 14 residues. Germline V gene lookup returns CDR1 LNHDA and CDR2 SQIVND (reference sequence). Losses at the gene ends were 7 bases for V and 6 bases for J; bases not matched to a gene: 10. The CDR3 reads CASTGWTGEGEQYF. The CDR3 nucleotides read TGTGCCAGTACCGGATGGACAGGGGAGGGCGAGCAGTACTTC.

The genes are TRBV19 and TRBJ2-5, with 7 positions matching TRBD1. CDR3 length equals 14 residues. Trimming cost V 6 bases and J 2 bases; bases outside gene matches: 6. Looked up from germline, CDR1 is LNHDA and CDR2 is SQIVND (reference sequence). The CDR3 sequence: CASRHTGEQETQYF. The CDR3 DNA is TGTGCCAGTAGGCATACAGGGGAGCAAGAGACCCAGTACTTC.

The chain joins TRBV19 to TRBJ2-3, with TRBD2 matching over 7 bases. CDR1 LNHDA and CDR2 SQIVND come from the germline V gene (reference sequence). J lost 6 bases, V lost 7 bases, and 7 bases had no gene match. The CDR3 totals 13 residues. In nucleotides, the CDR3 is TGTGCCAGTACACCGGGAGGCGAGGATACGCAGTATTTT. Translated, it gives CASTPGGEDTQYF.

V is TRBV5-1 and J is TRBJ2-1; D is unresolved. This CDR3 is built from 14 residues. The germline gives CDR1 SGHRS, CDR2 YFSETQ. V was trimmed by 0 bases and J by 2 bases, leaving 6 bases between them. The CDR3 DNA is TGCGCCAGCAGCTTGGAAGCCCCCTACAATGAGCAGTTCTTC. Translation gives CASSLEAPYNEQFF. The whole variable domain, filled in from reference TRBV5-1 and TRBJ2-1, reads KAGVTQTPRYLIKTRGQQVTLSCSPISGHRSVSWYQQTPGQGLQFLFEYFSETQRNKGNFPGRFSGRQFSNSRSEMNVSTLELGDSALYLCASSLEAPYNEQFFGPGTRLTVL.

The J gene is TRBJ2-4, the V gene TRBV27, with 7 bases lining up with TRBD2. The CDR3 covers 13 residues. V was clipped by 6 bases and J by 7 bases; unmatched bases: 6. Germline lookup yields CDR1 MNHEY and CDR2 SMNVEV (reference sequence). In DNA, the CDR3 is TGTGCCAGCAGCTTTGGGGGGGATAACATTCAGTACTTC. It translates to CASSFGGDNIQYF.

This chain connects TRBV30 to TRBJ2-1; 16 positions agree with TRBD2. CDR1 is GTSNPN and CDR2 is SVGIG in the germline V gene (reference sequence). V shed 3 bases and J 8 bases; nucleotides not matched to a gene: 16. CDR3 size: 19 residues. The DNA for the CDR3 is TGTGCCTGGAGCCCCGGGACTAGCGGGAGGGCCAGTATTGTCCATGAGCAGTTCTTC. It yields the protein CAWSPGTSGRASIVHEQFF.

A few counts support this clone. The chain has TRBV2 and TRBJ1-1; no definite D call. V shed 7 bases and J shed 11 bases, with 14 bases lying between them. The CDR3 is 11 residues long. CDR1 and CDR2 from the germline V gene are SNHLY and FYNNEI. The CDR3 DNA sequence: TGTGCCAGCAATAGCGGACCCGGGGCTTTCTTT. Translating gives CASNSGPGAFF.